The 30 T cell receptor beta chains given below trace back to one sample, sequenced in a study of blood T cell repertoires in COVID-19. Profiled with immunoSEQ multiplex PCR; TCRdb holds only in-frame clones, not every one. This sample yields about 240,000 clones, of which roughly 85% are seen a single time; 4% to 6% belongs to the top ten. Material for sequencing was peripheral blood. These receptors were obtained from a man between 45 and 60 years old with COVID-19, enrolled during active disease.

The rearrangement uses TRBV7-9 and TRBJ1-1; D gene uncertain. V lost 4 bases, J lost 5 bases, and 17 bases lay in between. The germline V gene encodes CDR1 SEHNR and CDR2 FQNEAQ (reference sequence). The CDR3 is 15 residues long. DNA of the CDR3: TGTGCCAGCAGCTCGGGGTTGGGTCAGCGGACTGAAGCTTTCTTT. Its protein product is CASSSGLGQRTEAFF.

CDR3 sequence: CASSKVTRGWNQPQHF. For the CDR3, the DNA is TGTGCCAGCAGCAAAGTGACCAGGGGGTGGAATCAGCCCCAGCATTTT. The V gene is TRBV21-1, the J gene TRBJ1-5; the table's D call, TRBD1, was not checked against the DNA. TRBV21-1 is reported as a pseudogene. The CDR3 is 16 amino acids.

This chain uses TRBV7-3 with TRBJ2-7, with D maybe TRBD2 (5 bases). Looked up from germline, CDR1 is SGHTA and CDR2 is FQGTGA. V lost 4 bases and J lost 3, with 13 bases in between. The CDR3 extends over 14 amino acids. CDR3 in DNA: TGTGCCAGCAGCTCCGGGAATCGGCTCTACGAGCAGTACTTC. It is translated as CASSSGNRLYEQYF. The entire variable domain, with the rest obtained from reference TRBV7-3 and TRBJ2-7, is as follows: GAGVSQTPSNKVTEKGKYVELRCDPISGHTALYWYRQSLGQGPEFLIYFQGTGAADDSGLPNDRFFAVRPEGSVSTLKIQRTERGDSAVYLCASSSGNRLYEQYFGPGTRLTVT.

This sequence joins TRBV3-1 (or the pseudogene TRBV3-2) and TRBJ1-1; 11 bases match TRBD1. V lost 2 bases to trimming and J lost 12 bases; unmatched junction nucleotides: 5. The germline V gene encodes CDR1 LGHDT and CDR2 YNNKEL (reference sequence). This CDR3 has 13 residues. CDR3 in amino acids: CASSQSRDRGTFF. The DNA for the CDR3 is TGTGCCAGCAGCCAATCTCGGGACAGGGGGACTTTCTTT.

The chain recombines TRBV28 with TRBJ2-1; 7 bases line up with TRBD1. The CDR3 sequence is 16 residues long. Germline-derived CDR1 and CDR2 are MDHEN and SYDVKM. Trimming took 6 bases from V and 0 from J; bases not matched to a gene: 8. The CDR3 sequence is CASRTTGFPSYNEQFF. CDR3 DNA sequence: TGTGCCAGCAGAACGACAGGGTTTCCCTCCTACAATGAGCAGTTCTTC.

The CDR3 loop reads CASSQRTVNTGELFF. In DNA, the CDR3 is TGCGCCAGCAGCCAGAGGACAGTAAACACCGGGGAGCTGTTTTTT. The chain recombines TRBV5-1 with TRBJ2-2; TRBD1 is a possible D gene (6 bases). The V gene lost 4 bases and the J gene lost 2 bases, with 12 bases spanning the gap. The germline V gene has CDR1 SGHRS and CDR2 YFSETQ. The CDR3 contains 15 residues.

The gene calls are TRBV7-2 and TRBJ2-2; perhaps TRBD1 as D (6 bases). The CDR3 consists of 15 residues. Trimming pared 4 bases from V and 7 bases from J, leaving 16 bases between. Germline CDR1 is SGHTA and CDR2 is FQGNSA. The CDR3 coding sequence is TGTGCCAGCAGCTCGGACAGATACCGGAGCGGGGAGCTGTTTTTT. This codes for CASSSDRYRSGELFF.

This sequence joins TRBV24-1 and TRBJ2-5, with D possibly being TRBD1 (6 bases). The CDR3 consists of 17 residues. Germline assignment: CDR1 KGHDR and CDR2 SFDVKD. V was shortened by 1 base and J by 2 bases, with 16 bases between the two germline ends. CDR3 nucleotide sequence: TGTGCCACCAGTGATTTCTCCCCGTGGGGGCGACAAGAGACCCAGTACTTC. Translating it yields CATSDFSPWGRQETQYF.

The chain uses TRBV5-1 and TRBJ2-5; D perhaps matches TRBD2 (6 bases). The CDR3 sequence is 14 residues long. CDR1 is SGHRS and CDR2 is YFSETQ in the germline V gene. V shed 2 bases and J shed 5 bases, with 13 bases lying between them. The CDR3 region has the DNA TGCGCCAGCAGCTTAAGGCGGGGATGGGAGACCCAGTACTTC. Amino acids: CASSLRRGWETQYF.

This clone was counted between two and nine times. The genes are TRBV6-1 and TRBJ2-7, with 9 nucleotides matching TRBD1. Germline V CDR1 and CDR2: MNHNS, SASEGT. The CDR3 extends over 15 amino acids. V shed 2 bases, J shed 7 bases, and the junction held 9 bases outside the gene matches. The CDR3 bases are TGTGCCAGCAGTGAAAATCGGGGACAGGGTCGGGAGCAGTACTTC. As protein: CASSENRGQGREQYF.

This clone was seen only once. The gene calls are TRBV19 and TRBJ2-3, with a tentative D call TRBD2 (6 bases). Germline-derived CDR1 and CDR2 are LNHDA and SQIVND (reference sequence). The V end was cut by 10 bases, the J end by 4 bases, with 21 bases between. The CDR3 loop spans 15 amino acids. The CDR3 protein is CATSDSGYYSDTQYF. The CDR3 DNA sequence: TGTGCCACTTCGGATAGCGGTTATTACTCAGATACGCAGTATTTT.

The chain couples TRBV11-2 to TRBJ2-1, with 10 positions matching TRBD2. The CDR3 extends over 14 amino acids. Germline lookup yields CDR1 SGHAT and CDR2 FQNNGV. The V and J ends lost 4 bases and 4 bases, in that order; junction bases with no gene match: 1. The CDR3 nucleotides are TGTGCCAGCAGCTGGACTAGCGGATACAATGAGCAGTTCTTC. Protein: CASSWTSGYNEQFF.

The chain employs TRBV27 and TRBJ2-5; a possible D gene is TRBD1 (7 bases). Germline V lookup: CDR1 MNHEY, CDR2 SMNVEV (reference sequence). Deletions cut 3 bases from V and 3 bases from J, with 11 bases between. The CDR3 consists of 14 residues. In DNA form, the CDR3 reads TGTGCCAGCAGTTTTACAGGGGAGGAAGAGACCCAGTACTTC. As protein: CASSFTGEEETQYF.

CDR3 region: CAWTIQGAGAPLHF. Here the CDR3 DNA reads TGTGCCTGGACCATACAGGGGGCAGGCGCACCCCTCCACTTT. This sequence joins TRBV30 and TRBJ1-6; 9 nucleotides agree with TRBD1. This CDR3 has 14 residues. From germline, CDR1 is GTSNPN and CDR2 SVGIG (reference sequence). V was pared by 4 bases and J by 11 bases, with 9 bases of the junction left unmatched.

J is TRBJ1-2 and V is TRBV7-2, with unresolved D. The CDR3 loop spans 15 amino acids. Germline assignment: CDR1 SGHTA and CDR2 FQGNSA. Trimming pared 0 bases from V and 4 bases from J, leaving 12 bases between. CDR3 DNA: TGTGCCAGCAGCTTAGCGCCGGGGTCGGGCTATGGCTACACCTTC. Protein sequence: CASSLAPGSGYGYTF.

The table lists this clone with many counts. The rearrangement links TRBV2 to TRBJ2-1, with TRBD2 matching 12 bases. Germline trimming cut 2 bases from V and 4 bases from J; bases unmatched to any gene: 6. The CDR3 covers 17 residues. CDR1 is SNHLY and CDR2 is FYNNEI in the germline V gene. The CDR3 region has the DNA TGTGCCAGCAGTGAATCGCTAGCGGGGGGGTTGTACAATGAGCAGTTCTTC. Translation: CASSESLAGGLYNEQFF. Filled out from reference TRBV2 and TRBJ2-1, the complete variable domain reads EPEVTQTPSHQVTQMGQEVILRCVPISNHLYFYWYRQILGQKVEFLVSFYNNEISEKSEIFDDQFSVERPDGSNFTLKIRSTKLEDSAMYFCASSESLAGGLYNEQFFGPGTRLTVL.

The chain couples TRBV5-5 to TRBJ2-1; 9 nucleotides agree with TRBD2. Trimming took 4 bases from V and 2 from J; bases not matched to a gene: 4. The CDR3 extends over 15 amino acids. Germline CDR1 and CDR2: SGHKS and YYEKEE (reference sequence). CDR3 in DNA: TGTGCCAGCAGCCTGACTAGCGGAACCTACAATGAGCAGTTCTTC. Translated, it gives CASSLTSGTYNEQFF.

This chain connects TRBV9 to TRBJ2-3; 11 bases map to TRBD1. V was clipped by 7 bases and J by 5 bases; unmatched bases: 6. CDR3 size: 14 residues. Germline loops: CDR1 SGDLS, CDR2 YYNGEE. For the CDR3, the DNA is TGTGCCAGCTCACGGACAGGGGGCGTAGATACGCAGTATTTT. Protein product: CASSRTGGVDTQYF.

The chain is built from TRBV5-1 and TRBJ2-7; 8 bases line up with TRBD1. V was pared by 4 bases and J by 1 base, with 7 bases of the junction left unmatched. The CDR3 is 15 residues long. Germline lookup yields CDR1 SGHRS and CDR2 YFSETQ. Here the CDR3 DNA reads TGCGCCAGCAGCACCCGACAGGGGAGGTCCTACGAGCAGTACTTC. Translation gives CASSTRQGRSYEQYF.

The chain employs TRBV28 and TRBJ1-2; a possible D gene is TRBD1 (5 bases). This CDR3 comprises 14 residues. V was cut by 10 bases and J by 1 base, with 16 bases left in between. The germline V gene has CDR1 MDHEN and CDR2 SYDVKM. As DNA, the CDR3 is TGTGCCACCAATAGGGGCGGCAATAACTATGGCTACACCTTC. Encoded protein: CATNRGGNNYGYTF.

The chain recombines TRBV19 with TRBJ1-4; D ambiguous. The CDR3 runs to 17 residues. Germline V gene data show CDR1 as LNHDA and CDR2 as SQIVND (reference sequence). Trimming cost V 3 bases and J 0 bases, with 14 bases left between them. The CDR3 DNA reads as TGTGCCAGTAGTATGTTCAGAGTTGGAGCAACTAATGAAAAACTGTTTTTT. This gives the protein CASSMFRVGATNEKLFF.

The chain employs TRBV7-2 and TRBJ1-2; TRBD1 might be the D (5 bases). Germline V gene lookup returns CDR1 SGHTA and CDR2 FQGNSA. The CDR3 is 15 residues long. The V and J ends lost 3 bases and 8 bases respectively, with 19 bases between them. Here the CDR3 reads CASSFFDRDLRGYTF. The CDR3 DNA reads TGTGCCAGCAGCTTCTTCGACAGAGACCTTAGAGGCTACACCTTC.

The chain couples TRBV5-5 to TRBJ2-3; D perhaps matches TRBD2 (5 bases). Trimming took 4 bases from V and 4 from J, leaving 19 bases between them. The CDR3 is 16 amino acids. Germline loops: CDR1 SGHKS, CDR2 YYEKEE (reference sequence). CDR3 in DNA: TGTGCCAGCAGCCCCCCGGGGAGCTCGAGCCCAGATACGCAGTATTTT. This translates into CASSPPGSSSPDTQYF.

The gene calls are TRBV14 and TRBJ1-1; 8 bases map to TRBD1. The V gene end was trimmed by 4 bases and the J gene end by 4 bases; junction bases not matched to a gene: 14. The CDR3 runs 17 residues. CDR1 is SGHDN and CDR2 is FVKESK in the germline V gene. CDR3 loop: CASSLVTGTGPSTEAFF. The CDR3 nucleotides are TGTGCCAGCAGCCTCGTTACTGGGACAGGACCGTCCACTGAAGCTTTCTTT.

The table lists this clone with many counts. CDR3 DNA: TGTGCCAGCAGCCCGCGACGGGGAAACACCGGGGAGCTGTTTTTT. Protein sequence: CASSPRRGNTGELFF. The chain recombines TRBV7-9 with TRBJ2-2; maybe TRBD2 (5 bases). Trimming stripped 5 bases from V and 2 bases from J, with 12 bases between. Germline assignment: CDR1 SEHNR and CDR2 FQNEAQ (reference sequence). This CDR3 region has 15 residues.

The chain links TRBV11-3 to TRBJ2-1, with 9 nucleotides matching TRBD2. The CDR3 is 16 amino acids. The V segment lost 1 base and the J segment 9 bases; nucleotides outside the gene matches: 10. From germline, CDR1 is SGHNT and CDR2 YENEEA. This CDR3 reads CASSLGLGAGGGEQFF. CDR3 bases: TGTGCCAGCAGCTTAGGACTTGGAGCGGGGGGAGGTGAGCAGTTCTTC.

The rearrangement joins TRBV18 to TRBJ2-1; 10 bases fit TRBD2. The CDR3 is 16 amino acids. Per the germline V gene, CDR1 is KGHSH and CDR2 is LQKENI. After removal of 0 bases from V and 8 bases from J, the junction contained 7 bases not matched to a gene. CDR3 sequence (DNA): TGTGCCAGCTCACCACCGCGCCTAGCGGGGGCCCATGAGCAGTTCTTC. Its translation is CASSPPRLAGAHEQFF.

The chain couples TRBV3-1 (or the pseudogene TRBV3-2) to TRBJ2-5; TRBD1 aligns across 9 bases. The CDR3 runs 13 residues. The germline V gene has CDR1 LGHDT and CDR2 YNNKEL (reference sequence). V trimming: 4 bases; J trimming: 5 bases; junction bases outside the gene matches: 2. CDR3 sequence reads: CASSPGQGETQYF. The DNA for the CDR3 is TGTGCCAGCAGCCCCGGACAGGGGGAGACCCAGTACTTC.

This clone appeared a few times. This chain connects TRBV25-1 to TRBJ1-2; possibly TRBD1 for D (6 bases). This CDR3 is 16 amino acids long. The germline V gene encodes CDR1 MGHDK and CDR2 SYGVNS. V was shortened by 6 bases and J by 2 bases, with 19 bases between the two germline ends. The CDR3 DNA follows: TGTGCCAGCAGGGGGGAAATACAGGGCTGGAACTATGGCTACACCTTC. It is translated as CASRGEIQGWNYGYTF.

The CDR3 reads CASTSTGYNSPLHF. CDR3 DNA: TGTGCCAGTACCTCGACAGGCTATAATTCACCCCTCCACTTT. This chain links TRBV19 with TRBJ1-6, with a weak D call TRBD1 (6 bases). This CDR3 has 14 residues. Germline loops: CDR1 LNHDA, CDR2 SQIVND (reference sequence). The V end was cut by 7 bases, the J end by 3 bases, with 10 bases between.